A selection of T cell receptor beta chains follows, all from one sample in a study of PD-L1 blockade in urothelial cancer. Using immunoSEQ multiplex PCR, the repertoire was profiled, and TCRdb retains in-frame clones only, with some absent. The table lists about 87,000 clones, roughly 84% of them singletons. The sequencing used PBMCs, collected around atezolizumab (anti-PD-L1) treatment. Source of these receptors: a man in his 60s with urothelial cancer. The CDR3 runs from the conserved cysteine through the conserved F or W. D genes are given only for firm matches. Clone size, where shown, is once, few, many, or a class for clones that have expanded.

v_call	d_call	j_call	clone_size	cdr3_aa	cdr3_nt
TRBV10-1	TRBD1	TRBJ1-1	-	CASSDQTGVNTEAFF	TGCGCCAGCAGTGATCAGACAGGGGTGAACACTGAAGCTTTCTTT
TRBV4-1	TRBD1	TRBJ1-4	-	CASSQGSGGSGNEKLFF	TGCGCCAGCAGCCAAGGTTCAGGGGGATCAGGTAATGAAAAACTGTTTTTT
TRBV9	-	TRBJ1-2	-	CASSVGGGHYGYTF	TGTGCCAGCAGCGTAGGGGGGGGGCACTATGGCTACACCTTC
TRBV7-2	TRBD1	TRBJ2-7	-	CASSFDRGGNEQYF	TGTGCCAGCAGCTTCGACAGGGGAGGAAACGAGCAGTACTTC
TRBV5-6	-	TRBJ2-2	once	CASSLGSLNTGELFF	TGTGCCAGCAGCTTGGGCAGTTTAAACACCGGGGAGCTGTTTTTT
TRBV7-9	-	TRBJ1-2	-	CASSLGEGRGANYGYTF	TGTGCCAGCAGCTTAGGAGAGGGCCGAGGAGCTAACTATGGCTACACCTTC
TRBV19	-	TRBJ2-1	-	CASSIGNSGFQGNEQFF	TGTGCCAGTAGTATAGGCAATTCCGGATTCCAGGGGAATGAGCAGTTCTTC
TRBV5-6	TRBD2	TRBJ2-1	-	CASSLAGTNHNEQFF	TGTGCCAGCAGCTTGGCCGGGACTAACCACAATGAGCAGTTCTTC
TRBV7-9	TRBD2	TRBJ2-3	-	CASSHTLGLAGATDTQYF	TGTGCCAGCAGCCACACGCTGGGTCTAGCGGGGGCCACAGATACGCAGTATTTT
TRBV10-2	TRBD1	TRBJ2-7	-	CASSGQVSGEQYF	TGCGCCAGCAGCGGACAGGTCTCTGGGGAGCAGTACTTC
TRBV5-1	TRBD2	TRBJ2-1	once	CASSPPGLADYNEQFF	TGCGCCAGCAGCCCACCGGGACTAGCGGATTACAATGAGCAGTTCTTC
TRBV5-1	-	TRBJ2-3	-	CASSLEGRGPPDTQYF	TGCGCCAGCAGCTTGGAAGGGCGGGGGCCTCCAGATACGCAGTATTTT
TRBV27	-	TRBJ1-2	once	CASSINRNYGYTF	TGTGCCAGCAGTATCAACAGGAACTATGGCTACACCTTC
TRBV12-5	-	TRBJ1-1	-	CASGLGSLAEAFF	TGTGCTAGTGGTTTGGGTTCTTTAGCTGAAGCTTTCTTT
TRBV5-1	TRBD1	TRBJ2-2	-	CASSLAARGGSGTGELFF	TGCGCCAGCAGCTTGGCCGCCCGAGGGGGCTCCGGCACCGGGGAGCTGTTTTTT
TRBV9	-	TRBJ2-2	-	CASSVADPRDLGTGELFF	TGTGCCAGCAGCGTAGCGGACCCGCGGGATTTGGGGACCGGGGAGCTGTTTTTT
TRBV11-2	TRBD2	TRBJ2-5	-	CASTRGEGLPQETQYF	TGTGCCAGCACCCGTGGGGAGGGGCTACCCCAAGAGACCCAGTACTTC
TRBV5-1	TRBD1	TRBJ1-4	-	CASSLGQGLEKLFF	TGCGCCAGCAGCTTGGGACAGGGGTTGGAAAAACTGTTTTTT
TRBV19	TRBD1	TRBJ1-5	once	CASRKGQEGYNQPQHF	TGTGCCAGTAGGAAGGGACAGGAGGGTTACAATCAGCCCCAGCATTTT
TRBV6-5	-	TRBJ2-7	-	CASSEVWTDEQYF	TGTGCCAGCAGTGAAGTCTGGACAGACGAGCAGTACTTC
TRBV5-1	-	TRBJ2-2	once	CASSLARWTGELFF	TGCGCCAGCAGCTTGGCCAGATGGACCGGGGAGCTGTTTTTT
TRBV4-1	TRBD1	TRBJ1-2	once	CASSQGVTRDRVDYGYTF	TGCGCCAGCAGCCAAGGGGTAACCCGGGACAGGGTGGACTATGGCTACACCTTC
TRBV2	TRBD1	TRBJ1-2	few	CASIRPVTGALGGYTF	TGTGCCAGCATTCGGCCAGTGACAGGGGCACTAGGTGGCTACACCTTC
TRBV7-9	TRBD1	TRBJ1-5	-	CASSPGQGENQPQHF	TGTGCCAGCAGCCCCGGACAGGGTGAGAATCAGCCCCAGCATTTT
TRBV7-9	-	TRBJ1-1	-	CASSTPRVGHPNTEAFF	TGTGCCAGCAGCACCCCCCGGGTGGGGCATCCGAACACTGAAGCTTTCTTT
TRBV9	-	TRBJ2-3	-	CASSLREGRDTDTQYF	TGTGCCAGCAGCCTAAGAGAGGGCCGTGACACAGATACGCAGTATTTT
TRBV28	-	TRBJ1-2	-	CASSPPPEGYTF	TGTGCCAGCAGTCCACCCCCAGAAGGCTACACCTTC
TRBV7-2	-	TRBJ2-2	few	CASSLRTDTGELFF	TGTGCCAGCAGCTTAAGGACAGACACCGGGGAGCTGTTTTTT
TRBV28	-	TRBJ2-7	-	CASSLEIQGNHEQYF	TGTGCCAGCAGTTTAGAAATTCAGGGTAACCACGAGCAGTACTTC
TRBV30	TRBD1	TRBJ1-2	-	CAWSVLGQGGGYTF	TGTGCCTGGAGTGTTCTCGGACAGGGAGGCGGCTACACCTTC
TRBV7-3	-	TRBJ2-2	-	CASSSQPGLNTGELFF	TGTGCCAGCAGCTCACAACCGGGACTTAACACCGGGGAGCTGTTTTTT
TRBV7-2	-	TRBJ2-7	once	CASTKAGTGVSYEQYF	TGTGCCAGCACAAAAGCAGGGACGGGGGTCTCCTACGAGCAGTACTTC
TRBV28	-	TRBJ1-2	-	CASSPGYRVGNYGYTF	TGTGCCAGCAGTCCGGGGTACAGGGTTGGTAACTATGGCTACACCTTC
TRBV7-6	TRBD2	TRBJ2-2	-	CASSLSRGWELFF	TGTGCCAGCAGCCTGTCGCGGGGGTGGGAGCTGTTTTTT
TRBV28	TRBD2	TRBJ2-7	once	CASSSTSGGAVSYEQYF	TGTGCCAGCAGTTCGACTAGCGGGGGGGCCGTCTCCTACGAGCAGTACTTC
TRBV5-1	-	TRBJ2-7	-	CASTEGAPYEQYF	TGCGCCAGCACGGAGGGGGCGCCCTACGAGCAGTACTTC
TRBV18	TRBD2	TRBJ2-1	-	CASSPPGGSSYNEQFF	TGTGCCAGCTCACCCCCCGGGGGGAGCTCCTACAATGAGCAGTTCTTC
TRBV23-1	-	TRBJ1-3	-	CASSQSGVPARRNTIYF	TGCGCCAGCAGTCAATCAGGGGTCCCCGCCCGACGAAACACCATATATTTT
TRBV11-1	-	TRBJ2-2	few	CASSTSSRGTGELFF	TGTGCCAGCAGCACTAGCAGTCGGGGAACCGGGGAGCTGTTTTTT
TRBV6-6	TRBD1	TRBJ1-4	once	CASSRDRTTNEKLFF	TGTGCCAGCAGTCGGGACAGAACAACTAATGAAAAACTGTTTTTT
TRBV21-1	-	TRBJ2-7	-	CASRATGREQYF	TGTGCCAGCAGGGCGACAGGGCGGGAGCAGTACTTC
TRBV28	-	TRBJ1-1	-	CASSFRDTEAFF	TGTGCCAGCAGTTTCAGGGACACTGAAGCTTTCTTT
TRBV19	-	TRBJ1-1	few	CASSQTVNTEAFF	TGTGCCAGTAGCCAAACAGTAAACACTGAAGCTTTCTTT
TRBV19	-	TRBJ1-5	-	CATNGGAGNQPQHF	TGTGCCACCAATGGCGGGGCGGGCAATCAGCCCCAGCATTTT
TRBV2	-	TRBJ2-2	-	CASSGPRSQTTGELFF	TGTGCCAGCAGTGGTCCTAGGAGTCAGACCACCGGGGAGCTGTTTTTT